This TCR beta chain stems from a study of STAT5B mutations in CD4+ large granular lymphocyte leukemia. Clones were read by immunoSEQ multiplex PCR, and TCRdb kept only the in-frame ones, dropping some. This table holds about 36,000 clones, 75% to 85% found once. Trimming cost V 7 bases and J 2 bases, with 15 bases left between them. CDR3 length: 15 amino acids. Germline V gene lookup returns CDR1 LNHDA and CDR2 SQIVND (reference sequence). This chain connects TRBV19 to TRBJ1-5; D not resolved. The source material was CD4+ T cells from blood buffy coats. This clonotype originated in a human donor in good health. The CDR3 loop is CASTPTGRGNQPQHF. CDR3 coding DNA: TGTGCCAGTACCCCTACCGGACGGGGCAATCAGCCCCAGCATTTT.